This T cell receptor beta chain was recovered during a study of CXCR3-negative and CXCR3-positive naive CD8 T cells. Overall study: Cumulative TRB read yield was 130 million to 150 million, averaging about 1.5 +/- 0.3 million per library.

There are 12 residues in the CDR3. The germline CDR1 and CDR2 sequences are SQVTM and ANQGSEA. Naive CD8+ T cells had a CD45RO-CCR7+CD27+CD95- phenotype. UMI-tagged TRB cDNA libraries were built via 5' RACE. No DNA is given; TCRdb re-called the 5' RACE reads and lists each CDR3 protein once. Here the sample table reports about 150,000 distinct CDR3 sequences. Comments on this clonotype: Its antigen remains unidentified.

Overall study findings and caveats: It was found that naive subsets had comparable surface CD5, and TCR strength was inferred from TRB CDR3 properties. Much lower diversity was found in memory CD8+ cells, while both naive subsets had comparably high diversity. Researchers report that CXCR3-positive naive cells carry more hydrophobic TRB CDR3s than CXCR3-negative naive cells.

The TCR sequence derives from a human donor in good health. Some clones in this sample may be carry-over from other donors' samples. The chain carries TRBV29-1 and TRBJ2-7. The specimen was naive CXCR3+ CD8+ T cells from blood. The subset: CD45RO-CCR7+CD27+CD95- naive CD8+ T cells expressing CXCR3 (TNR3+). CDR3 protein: CSVEDWGYEQYF.